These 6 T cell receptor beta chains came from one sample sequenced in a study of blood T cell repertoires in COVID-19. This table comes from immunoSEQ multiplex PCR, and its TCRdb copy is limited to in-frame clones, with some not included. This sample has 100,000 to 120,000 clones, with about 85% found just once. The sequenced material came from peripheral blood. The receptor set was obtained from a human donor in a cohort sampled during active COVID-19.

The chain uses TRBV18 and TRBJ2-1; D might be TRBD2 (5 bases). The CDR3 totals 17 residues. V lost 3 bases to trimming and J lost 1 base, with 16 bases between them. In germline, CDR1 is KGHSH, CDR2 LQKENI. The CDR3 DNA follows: TGTGCCAGCTCACCCAATCTAGGACCGGGGTCCTACAATGAGCAGTTCTTC. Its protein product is CASSPNLGPGSYNEQFF.

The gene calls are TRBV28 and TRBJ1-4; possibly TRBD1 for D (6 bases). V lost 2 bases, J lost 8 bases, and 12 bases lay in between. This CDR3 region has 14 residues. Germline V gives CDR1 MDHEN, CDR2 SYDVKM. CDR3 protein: CASSLGGAGEKLFF. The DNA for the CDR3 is TGTGCCAGCAGTTTAGGGGGGGCTGGAGAAAAACTGTTTTTT.

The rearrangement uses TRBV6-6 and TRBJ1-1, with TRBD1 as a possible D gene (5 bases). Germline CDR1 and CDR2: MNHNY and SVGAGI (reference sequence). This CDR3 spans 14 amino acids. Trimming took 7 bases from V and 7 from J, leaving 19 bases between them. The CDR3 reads CASTRGEAYVEAFF. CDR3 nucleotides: TGTGCCAGCACGCGGGGGGAGGCGTACGTTGAAGCTTTCTTT.

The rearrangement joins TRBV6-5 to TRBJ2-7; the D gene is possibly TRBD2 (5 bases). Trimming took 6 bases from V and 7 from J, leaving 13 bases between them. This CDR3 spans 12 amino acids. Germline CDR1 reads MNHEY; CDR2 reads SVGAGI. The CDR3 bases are TGTGCCAGCAGATCCACCCCGGGAGAGCAGTACTTC. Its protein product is CASRSTPGEQYF.

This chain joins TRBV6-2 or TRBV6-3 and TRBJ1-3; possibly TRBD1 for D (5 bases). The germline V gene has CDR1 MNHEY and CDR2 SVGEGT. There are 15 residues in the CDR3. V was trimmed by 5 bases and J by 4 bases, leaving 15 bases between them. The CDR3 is CASSLIQGRGNTIYF. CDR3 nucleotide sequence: TGTGCCAGCAGTCTCATCCAGGGCAGAGGAAACACCATATATTTT.

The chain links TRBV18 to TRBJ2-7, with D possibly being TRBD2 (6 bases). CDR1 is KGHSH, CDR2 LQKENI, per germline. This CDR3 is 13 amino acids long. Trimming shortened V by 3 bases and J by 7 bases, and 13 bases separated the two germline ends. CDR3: CASSPPSGGEQYF. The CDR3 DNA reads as TGTGCCAGCTCACCCCCCAGTGGGGGGGAGCAGTACTTC.